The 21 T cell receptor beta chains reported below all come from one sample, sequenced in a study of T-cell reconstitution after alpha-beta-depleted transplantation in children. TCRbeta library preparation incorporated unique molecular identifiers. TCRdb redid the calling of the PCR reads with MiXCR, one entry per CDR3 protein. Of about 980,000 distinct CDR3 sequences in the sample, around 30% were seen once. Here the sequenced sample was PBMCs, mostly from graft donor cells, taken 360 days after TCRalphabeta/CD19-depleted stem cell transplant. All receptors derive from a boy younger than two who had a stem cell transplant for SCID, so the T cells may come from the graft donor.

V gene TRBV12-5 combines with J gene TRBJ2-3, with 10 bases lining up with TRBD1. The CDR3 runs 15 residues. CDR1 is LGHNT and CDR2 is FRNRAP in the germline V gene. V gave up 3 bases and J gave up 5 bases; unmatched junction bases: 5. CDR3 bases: TGTGCTAGTGGTTTAGACAGGGGGCTGGAAGATACGCAGTATTTT. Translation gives CASGLDRGLEDTQYF.

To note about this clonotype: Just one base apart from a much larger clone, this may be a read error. CDR3 loop: CASSYWDEQYF. CDR3 nucleotides: TGTGCCAGCAGTTACTGGGACGAGCAGTACTTC. V and J are TRBV6-6 and TRBJ2-7; D uncertain. V lost 1 base, J lost 5 bases, and 3 bases lay in between. CDR1 and CDR2 (germline): MNHNY, SVGAGI (reference sequence). The CDR3 is 11 amino acids.

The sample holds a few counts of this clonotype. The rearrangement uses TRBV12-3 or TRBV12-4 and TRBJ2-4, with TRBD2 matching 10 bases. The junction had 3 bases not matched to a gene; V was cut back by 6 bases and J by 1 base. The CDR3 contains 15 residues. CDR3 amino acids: CASRVSGGAKNIQYF. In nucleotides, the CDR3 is TGTGCCAGCAGAGTTAGCGGGGGGGCCAAAAACATTCAGTACTTC.

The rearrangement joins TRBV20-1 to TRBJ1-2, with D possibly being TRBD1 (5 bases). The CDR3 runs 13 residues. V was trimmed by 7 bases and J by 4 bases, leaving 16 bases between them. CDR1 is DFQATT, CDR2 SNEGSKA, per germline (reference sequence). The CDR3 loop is CSGRGDRVYGYTF. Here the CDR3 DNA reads TGCAGTGGGAGGGGCGATAGAGTCTATGGCTACACCTTC.

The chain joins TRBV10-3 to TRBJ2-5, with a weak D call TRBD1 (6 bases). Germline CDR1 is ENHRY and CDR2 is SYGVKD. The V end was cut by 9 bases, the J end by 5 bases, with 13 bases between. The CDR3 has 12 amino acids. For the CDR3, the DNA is TGTGCCATAAAAGCCCAGGGGGAGACCCAGTACTTC. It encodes CAIKAQGETQYF.

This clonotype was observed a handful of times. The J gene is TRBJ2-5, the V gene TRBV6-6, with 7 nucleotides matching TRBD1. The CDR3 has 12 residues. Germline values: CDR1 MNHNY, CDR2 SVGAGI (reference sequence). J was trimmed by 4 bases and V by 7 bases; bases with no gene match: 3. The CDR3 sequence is CASTSGGETQYF. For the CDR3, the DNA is TGTGCCAGCACTTCAGGGGGAGAGACCCAGTACTTC.

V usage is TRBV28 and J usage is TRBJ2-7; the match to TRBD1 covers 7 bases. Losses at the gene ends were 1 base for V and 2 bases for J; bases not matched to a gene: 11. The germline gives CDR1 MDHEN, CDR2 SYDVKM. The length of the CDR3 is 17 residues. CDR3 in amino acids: CASSLSILRDSAYEQYF. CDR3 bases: TGTGCCAGCAGTTTATCTATACTACGGGACAGTGCCTACGAGCAGTACTTC.

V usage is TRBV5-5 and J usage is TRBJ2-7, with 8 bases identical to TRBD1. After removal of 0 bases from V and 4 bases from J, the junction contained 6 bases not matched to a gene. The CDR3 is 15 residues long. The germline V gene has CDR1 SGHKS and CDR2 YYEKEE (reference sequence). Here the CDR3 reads CASSLGPGGQYEQYF. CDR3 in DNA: TGTGCCAGCAGCTTGGGCCCAGGGGGCCAGTACGAGCAGTACTTC.

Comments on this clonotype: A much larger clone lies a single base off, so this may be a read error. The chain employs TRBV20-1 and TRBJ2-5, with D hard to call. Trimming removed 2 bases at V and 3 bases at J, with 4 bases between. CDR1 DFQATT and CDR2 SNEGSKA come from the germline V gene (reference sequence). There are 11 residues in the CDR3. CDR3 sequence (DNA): TGCAGTGCTAGAAGGGAAGAGACCCAGTACTTC. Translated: CSARREETQYF.

The CDR3 DNA sequence: TGTGCCAGCAGTTTTACGGGACGGGCCTACGAGCAGTACTTC. It encodes CASSFTGRAYEQYF. The chain combines TRBV28 with TRBJ2-7; D is perhaps TRBD1 or TRBD2 (5 bases each). Germline CDR1 and CDR2: MDHEN and SYDVKM. The CDR3 spans 14 residues. The germline V and J ends were trimmed by 3 bases and 2 bases, with 11 bases remaining between them. Looking up the rest from reference TRBV28 and TRBJ2-7 gives the full variable domain: DVKVTQSSRYLVKRTGEKVFLECVQDMDHENMFWYRQDPGLGLRLIYFSYDVKMKEKGDIPEGYSVSREKKERFSLILESASTNQTSMYLCASSFTGRAYEQYFGPGTRLTVT.

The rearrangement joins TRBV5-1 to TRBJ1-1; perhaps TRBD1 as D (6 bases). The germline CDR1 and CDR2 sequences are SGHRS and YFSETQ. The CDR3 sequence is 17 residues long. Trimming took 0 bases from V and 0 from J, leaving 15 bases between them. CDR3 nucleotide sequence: TGCGCCAGCAGCTTGGGAGTAGCGGGGGGCCTGAACACTGAAGCTTTCTTT. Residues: CASSLGVAGGLNTEAFF. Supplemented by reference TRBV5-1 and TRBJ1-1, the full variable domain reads KAGVTQTPRYLIKTRGQQVTLSCSPISGHRSVSWYQQTPGQGLQFLFEYFSETQRNKGNFPGRFSGRQFSNSRSEMNVSTLELGDSALYLCASSLGVAGGLNTEAFFGQGTRLTVV.

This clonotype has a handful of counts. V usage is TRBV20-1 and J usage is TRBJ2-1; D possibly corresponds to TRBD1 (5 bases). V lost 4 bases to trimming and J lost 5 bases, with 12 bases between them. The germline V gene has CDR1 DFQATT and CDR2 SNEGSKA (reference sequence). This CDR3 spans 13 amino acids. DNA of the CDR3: TGCAGTGCTACCTCGACAGAGCACAATGAGCAGTTCTTC. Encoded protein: CSATSTEHNEQFF.

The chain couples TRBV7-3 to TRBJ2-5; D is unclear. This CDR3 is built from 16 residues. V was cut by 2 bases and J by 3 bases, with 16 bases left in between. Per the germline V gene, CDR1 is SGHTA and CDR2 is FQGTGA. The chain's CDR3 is CASSLGPGFWEETQYF. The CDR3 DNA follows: TGTGCCAGCAGCTTAGGTCCCGGTTTCTGGGAAGAGACCCAGTACTTC. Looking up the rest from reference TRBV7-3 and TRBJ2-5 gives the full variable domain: GAGVSQTPSNKVTEKGKYVELRCDPISGHTALYWYRQSLGQGPEFLIYFQGTGAADDSGLPNDRFFAVRPEGSVSTLKIQRTERGDSAVYLCASSLGPGFWEETQYFGPGTRLLVL.

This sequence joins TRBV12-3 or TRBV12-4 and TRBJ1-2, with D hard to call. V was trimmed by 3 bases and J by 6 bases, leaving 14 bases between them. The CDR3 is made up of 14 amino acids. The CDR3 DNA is TGTGCCAGCAGTTTGGGCCCGGGAGATCATGGCTACACCTTC. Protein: CASSLGPGDHGYTF.

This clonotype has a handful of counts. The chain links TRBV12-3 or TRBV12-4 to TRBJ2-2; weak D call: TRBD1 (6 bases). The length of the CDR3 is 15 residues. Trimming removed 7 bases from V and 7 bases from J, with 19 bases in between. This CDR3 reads CASTPNRALVGELFF. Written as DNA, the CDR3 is TGTGCCAGCACCCCCAACAGGGCTTTGGTCGGGGAGCTGTTTTTT.

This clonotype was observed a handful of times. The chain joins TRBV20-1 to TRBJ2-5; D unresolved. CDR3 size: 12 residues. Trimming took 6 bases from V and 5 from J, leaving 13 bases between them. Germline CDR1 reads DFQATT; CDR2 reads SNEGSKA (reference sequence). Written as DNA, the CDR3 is TGCAGTGCCCCGACCCGGTGGGAGACCCAGTACTTC. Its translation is CSAPTRWETQYF.

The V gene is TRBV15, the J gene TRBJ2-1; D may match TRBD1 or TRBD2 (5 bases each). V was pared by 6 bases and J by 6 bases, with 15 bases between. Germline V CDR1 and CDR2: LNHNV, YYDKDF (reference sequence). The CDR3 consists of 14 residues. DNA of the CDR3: TGTGCCACCAGGAGAATAGGGACCACCAATGAGCAGTTCTTC. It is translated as CATRRIGTTNEQFF. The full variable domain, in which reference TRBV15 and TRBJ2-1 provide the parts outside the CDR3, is DAMVIQNPRYQVTQFGKPVTLSCSQTLNHNVMYWYQQKSSQAPKLLFHYYDKDFNNEADTPDNFQSRRPNTSFCFLDIRSPGLGDTAMYLCATRRIGTTNEQFFGPGTRLTVL.

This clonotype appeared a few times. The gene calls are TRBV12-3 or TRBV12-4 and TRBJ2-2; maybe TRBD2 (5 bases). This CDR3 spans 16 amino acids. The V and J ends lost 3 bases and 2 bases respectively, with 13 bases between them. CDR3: CASSFLVAFNTGELFF. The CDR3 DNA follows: TGTGCCAGCAGTTTCTTAGTAGCGTTCAACACCGGGGAGCTGTTTTTT.

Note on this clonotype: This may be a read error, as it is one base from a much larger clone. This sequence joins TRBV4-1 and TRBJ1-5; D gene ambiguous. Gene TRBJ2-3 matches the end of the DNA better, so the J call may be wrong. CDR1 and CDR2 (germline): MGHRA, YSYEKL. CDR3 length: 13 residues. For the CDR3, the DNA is TGCGCCAGCAGCACGACGCTATATCAGCCCCAGTATTTT. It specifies CASSTTLYQPQYF.

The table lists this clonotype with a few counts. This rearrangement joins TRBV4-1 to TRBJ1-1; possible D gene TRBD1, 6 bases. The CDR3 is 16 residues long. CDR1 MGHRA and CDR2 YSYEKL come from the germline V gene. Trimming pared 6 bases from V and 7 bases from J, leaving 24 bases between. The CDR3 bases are TGCGCCAGCAGAAACCTATTCAAAACAGGGCACGGTGAAGCTTTCTTT. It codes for CASRNLFKTGHGEAFF.

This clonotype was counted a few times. The CDR3 region has the DNA TGTGCCAGCAGCTTAATCGGGAGCGCATCCTACGAGCAGTACTTC. Encoded protein: CASSLIGSASYEQYF. The chain uses TRBV7-2 and TRBJ2-7, with D perhaps matching TRBD2 (6 bases). Germline CDR1 reads SGHTA; CDR2 reads FQGNSA. V lost 2 bases and J 1 base, leaving 12 bases between the germline ends. This CDR3 comprises 15 residues.